The 10 T cell receptor beta chains listed next were all sequenced from one sample in a study of CD8 T cells in ankylosing spondylitis. TCRdb re-analysed the 5' RACE reads in MiXCR, keeping a single row per CDR3 protein. The sample has under 300,000 distinct CDR3 sequences, about 10% seen once. Sequencing used blood, either unsorted or a sorted T cell fraction (not recorded which). The receptors were gathered from a male donor with ankylosing spondylitis or in good health (not recorded which).

Many counts were recorded for this clonotype. This chain connects TRBV3-1 to TRBJ2-5; D uncertain. This CDR3 has 14 residues. Germline V gene sequence: CDR1 LGHDT, CDR2 YNNKEL (reference sequence). V lost 0 bases to trimming and J lost 4 bases, with 9 bases between them. CDR3 residues: CASSQDYRIETQYF. CDR3 coding DNA: TGTGCCAGCAGCCAAGACTACAGAATAGAGACCCAGTACTTC.

This clonotype came up many times. This chain joins TRBV5-1 and TRBJ2-2; D tentatively reads TRBD1 or TRBD2 (5 bases each). The V end lost 3 bases, the J end lost 5 bases, and 17 bases lay between the germline ends. CDR1 and CDR2 (germline): SGHRS, YFSETQ. This CDR3 contains 16 residues. The CDR3 sequence: CASSSNPGPSTGELFF. The CDR3 DNA sequence: TGCGCCAGCAGCTCAAACCCGGGACCTTCAACCGGGGAGCTGTTTTTT.

This clonotype was seen at least ten times. V gene TRBV5-6 combines with J gene TRBJ1-2; D is undetermined. V was pared by 6 bases and J by 4 bases, with 19 bases between. Per germline, CDR1 SGHDT and CDR2 YYEEEE. The CDR3 length is 15 residues. The CDR3 is CASTHQGAAIYGYTF. In DNA, the CDR3 is TGTGCCAGCACTCATCAAGGAGCAGCTATCTATGGCTACACCTTC.

This clonotype has at least ten counts. V gene TRBV20-1 combines with J gene TRBJ1-2; tentative D call: TRBD1 (5 bases). This CDR3 spans 14 amino acids. V lost 0 bases and J lost 4, with 12 bases in between. CDR1 is DFQATT, CDR2 SNEGSKA, per germline (reference sequence). Here the CDR3 DNA reads TGCAGTGCTAGAGATCGGGGGTGGGGCTATGGCTACACCTTC. Translating gives CSARDRGWGYGYTF.

This clonotype has at least ten counts. The V call is TRBV7-2, the J call TRBJ2-7; 7 nucleotides agree with TRBD2. This CDR3 has 14 residues. Germline V gene sequence: CDR1 SGHTA, CDR2 FQGNSA. With V trimmed by 4 bases and J by 2 bases, 5 bases remained unmatched. CDR3 amino acids: CASSWAGVTYEQYF. The CDR3 coding sequence is TGTGCCAGCAGCTGGGCGGGAGTTACCTACGAGCAGTACTTC.

The table lists this clonotype with a few counts. This sequence joins TRBV18 and TRBJ2-7; 9 bases map to TRBD2. The length of the CDR3 is 17 residues. J was trimmed by 4 bases and V by 3 bases; bases with no gene match: 13. CDR1 is KGHSH, CDR2 LQKENI, per germline. The DNA of the CDR3 is TGTGCCAGCTCACCGACGGGGAGACTAGCGGCTCAATACGAGCAGTACTTC. Amino acid sequence: CASSPTGRLAAQYEQYF.

Many counts were recorded for this clonotype. The CDR3 DNA reads TGCGCCAGCAGCCTGGCGGACCCAGAACGTGGCTACACCTTC. This gives the protein CASSLADPERGYTF. This sequence joins TRBV5-1 and TRBJ1-2; D is unresolved. V was pared by 4 bases and J by 7 bases, with 17 bases between. This CDR3 spans 14 amino acids. Per the germline V gene, CDR1 is SGHRS and CDR2 is YFSETQ.

CDR3 in DNA: TGTGCCAGCAGCCAAGAGGGGCCGACTAGCGGGTACAATGAGCAGTTCTTC. It is translated as CASSQEGPTSGYNEQFF. V usage is TRBV14 and J usage is TRBJ2-1, with 10 bases matching TRBD2. This CDR3 region has 17 residues. After removal of 0 bases from V and 4 bases from J, the junction contained 6 bases not matched to a gene. In germline, CDR1 is SGHDN, CDR2 FVKESK.

About this clonotype itself: A clone one base away is much larger, so this may be a read error. The chain uses TRBV9 and TRBJ2-3; TRBD1 might be the D (6 bases). Germline V gene lookup returns CDR1 SGDLS and CDR2 YYNGEE. Trimming left V 3 bases short and J 2 bases short, with 13 bases between. CDR3 length: 15 residues. For the CDR3, the DNA is TGTGCCAGCAGCGGCAGGGGAGACACCACAGATACGCAGTATTTT. As protein: CASSGRGDTTDTQYF.

This clonotype was counted at least ten times. The V gene is TRBV28, the J gene TRBJ2-2, with 13 bases identical to TRBD2. Germline loops: CDR1 MDHEN, CDR2 SYDVKM. The CDR3 extends over 15 amino acids. The V and J ends lost 6 bases and 6 bases, in that order; junction bases with no gene match: 4. CDR3 protein: CASRIGLAGAGELFF. DNA of the CDR3: TGTGCCAGCAGAATTGGACTAGCGGGAGCCGGGGAGCTGTTTTTT.